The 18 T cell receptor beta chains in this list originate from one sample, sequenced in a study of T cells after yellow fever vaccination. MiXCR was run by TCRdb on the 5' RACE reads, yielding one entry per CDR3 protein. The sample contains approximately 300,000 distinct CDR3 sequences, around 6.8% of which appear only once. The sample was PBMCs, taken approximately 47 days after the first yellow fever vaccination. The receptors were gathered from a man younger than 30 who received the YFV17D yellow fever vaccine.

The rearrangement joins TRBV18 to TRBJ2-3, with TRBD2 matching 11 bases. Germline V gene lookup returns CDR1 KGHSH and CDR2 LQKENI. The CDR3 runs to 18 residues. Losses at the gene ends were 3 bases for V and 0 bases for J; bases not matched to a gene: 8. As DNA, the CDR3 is TGTGCCAGCTCACCTACTAGCGGGGGATATGTTAGCACAGATACGCAGTATTTT. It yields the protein CASSPTSGGYVSTDTQYF.

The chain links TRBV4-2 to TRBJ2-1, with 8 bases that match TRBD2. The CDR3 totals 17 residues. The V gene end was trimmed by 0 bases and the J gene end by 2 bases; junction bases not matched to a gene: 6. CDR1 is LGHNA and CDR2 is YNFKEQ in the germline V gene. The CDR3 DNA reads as TGTGCCAGCAGCCAAGAATCTGGGACTAGGACCTACAATGAGCAGTTCTTC. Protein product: CASSQESGTRTYNEQFF.

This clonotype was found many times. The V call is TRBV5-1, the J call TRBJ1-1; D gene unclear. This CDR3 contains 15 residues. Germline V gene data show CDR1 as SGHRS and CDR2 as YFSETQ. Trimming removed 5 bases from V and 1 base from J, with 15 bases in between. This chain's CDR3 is CASSPSAGSNTEAFF. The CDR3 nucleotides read TGCGCCAGCAGTCCCTCCGCAGGCTCGAACACTGAAGCTTTCTTT.

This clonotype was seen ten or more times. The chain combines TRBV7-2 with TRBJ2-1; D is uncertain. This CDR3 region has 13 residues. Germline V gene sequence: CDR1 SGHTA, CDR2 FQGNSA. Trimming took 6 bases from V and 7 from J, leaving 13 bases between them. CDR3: CASSLRGGNEQFF. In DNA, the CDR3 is TGTGCCAGCAGTTTAAGAGGTGGGAATGAGCAGTTCTTC.

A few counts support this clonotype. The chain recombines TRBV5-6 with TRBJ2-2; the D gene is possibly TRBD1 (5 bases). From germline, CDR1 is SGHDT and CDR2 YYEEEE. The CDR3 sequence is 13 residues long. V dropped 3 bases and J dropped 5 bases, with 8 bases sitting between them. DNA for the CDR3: TGTGCCAGCAGCTGGGGCCGGACCGGGGAGCTGTTTTTT. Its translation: CASSWGRTGELFF.

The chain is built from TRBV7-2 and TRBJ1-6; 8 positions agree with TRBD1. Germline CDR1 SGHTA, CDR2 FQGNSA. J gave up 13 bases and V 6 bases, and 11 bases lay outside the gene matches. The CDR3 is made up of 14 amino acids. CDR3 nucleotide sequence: TGTGCCAGCAGAACGCGGGACAGGATCAAGCCCCTCCACTTT. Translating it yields CASRTRDRIKPLHF.

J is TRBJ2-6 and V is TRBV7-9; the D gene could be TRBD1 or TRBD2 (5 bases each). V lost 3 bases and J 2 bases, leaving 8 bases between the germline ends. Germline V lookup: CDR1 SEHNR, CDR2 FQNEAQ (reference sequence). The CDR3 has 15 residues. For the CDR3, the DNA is TGTGCCAGCAGCTTGGGACCTCCTGGGGCCAACGTCCTGACTTTC. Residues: CASSLGPPGANVLTF.

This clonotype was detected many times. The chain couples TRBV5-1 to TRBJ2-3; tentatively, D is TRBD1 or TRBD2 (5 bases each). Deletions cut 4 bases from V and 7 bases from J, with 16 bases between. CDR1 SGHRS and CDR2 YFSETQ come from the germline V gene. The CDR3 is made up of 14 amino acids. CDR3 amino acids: CASSIGTSMYTQYF. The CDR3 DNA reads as TGCGCCAGCAGCATCGGGACCAGCATGTATACGCAGTATTTT.

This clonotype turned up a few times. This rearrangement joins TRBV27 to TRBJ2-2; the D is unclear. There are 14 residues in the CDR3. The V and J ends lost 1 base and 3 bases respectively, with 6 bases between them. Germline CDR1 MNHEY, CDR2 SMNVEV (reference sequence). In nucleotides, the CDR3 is TGTGCCAGCAGTTTATATGCGTACACCGGGGAGCTGTTTTTT. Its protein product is CASSLYAYTGELFF.

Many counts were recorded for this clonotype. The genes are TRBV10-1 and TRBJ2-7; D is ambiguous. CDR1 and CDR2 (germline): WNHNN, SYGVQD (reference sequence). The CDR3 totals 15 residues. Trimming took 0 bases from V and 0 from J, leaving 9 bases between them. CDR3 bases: TGCGCCAGCAGTGAGTCGGTCGGCAGCTCCTACGAGCAGTACTTC. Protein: CASSESVGSSYEQYF.

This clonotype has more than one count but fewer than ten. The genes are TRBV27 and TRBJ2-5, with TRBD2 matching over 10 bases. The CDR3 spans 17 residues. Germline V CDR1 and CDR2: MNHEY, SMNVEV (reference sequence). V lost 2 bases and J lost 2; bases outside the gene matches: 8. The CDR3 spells CASSLGERGGFQETQYF. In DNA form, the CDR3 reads TGTGCCAGCAGTTTAGGGGAGCGGGGGGGATTTCAAGAGACCCAGTACTTC.

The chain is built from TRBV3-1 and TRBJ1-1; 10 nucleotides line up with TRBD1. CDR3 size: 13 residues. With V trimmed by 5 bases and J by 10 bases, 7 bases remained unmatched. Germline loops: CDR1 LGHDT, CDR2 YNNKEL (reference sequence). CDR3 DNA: TGTGCCAGCAGCAGGGGACAGGGGTACGGAGCTTTCTTT. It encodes CASSRGQGYGAFF.

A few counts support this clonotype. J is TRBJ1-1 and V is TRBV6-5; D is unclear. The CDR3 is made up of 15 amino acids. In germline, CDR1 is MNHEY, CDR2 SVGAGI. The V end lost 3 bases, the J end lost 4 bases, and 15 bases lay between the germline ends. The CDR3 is CASSYNPGAGTEAFF. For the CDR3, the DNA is TGTGCCAGCAGTTATAACCCAGGTGCGGGCACTGAAGCTTTCTTT.

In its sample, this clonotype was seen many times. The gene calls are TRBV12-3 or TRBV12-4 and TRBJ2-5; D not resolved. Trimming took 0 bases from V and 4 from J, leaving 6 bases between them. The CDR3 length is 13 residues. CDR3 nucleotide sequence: TGTGCCAGCAGTTTAGCCCCCGGAGAGACCCAGTACTTC. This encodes CASSLAPGETQYF.

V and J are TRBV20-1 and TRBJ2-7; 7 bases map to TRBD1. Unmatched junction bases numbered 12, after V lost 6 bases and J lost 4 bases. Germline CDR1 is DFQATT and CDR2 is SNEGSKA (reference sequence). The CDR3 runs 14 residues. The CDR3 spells CSAAPTGTLYEQYV. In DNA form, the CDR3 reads TGCAGTGCCGCGCCGACAGGGACCCTATACGAGCAGTACGTC.

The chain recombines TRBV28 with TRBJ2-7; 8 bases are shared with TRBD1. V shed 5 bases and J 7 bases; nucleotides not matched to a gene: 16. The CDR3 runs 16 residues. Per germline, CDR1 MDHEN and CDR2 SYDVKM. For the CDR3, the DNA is TGTGCCAGCAGTGAAGGCAGGGGGCACTTTGGTGAGGAGCAGTACGTC. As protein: CASSEGRGHFGEEQYV.

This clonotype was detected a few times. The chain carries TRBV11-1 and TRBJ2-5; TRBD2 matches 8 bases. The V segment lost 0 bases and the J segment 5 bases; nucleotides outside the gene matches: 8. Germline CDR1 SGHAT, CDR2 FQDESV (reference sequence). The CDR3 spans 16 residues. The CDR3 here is CASSLAGLAGRETQYF. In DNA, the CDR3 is TGTGCCAGCAGCTTAGCGGGGCTAGCGGGCCGGGAGACCCAGTACTTC.

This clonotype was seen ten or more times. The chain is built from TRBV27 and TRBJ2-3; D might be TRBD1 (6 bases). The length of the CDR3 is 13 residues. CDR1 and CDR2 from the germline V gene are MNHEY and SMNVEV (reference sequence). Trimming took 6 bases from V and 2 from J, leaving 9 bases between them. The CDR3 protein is CASSRTVTDTQYF. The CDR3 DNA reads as TGTGCCAGCAGCCGGACAGTCACAGATACGCAGTATTTT.